The clone carrying this T cell receptor (beta chain) turned up a few times. Its cognate antigen is unknown. Oncomine TCR Beta short-read sequencing was applied to DNA from cultured CD4+ T cells. Cultured CD4+ T cells yielded the extracted genomic DNA. TCRdb itself ran the PCR reads through MiXCR, one entry per CDR3 protein. Here the sample spans 9,000 to 13,000 distinct CDR3 sequences, 20% to 30% being singletons. The treatment: approximately 9-day PBMC culture with coronavirus spike peptide pools or control peptides (ViraFEST assay). The data belong to a study of vaccination and CD4 T cells after COVID-19. Study background: The convalescents comprised six males and four females, two of them Hispanic. Cells received overlapping spike peptides from SARS-CoV-2, HCoV-NL63, HCoV-OC43 and HCoV-229E as stimulation. Findings and caveats of the study: Relatively few convalescent patients and no early post-infection timepoints were analyzed.

The sequenced sample was CD4+ T cells from blood, cultured in vitro, obtained before SARS-CoV-2 vaccination. This TCR derives from a human donor who received a COVID-19 vaccine.

This CDR3 reads CASSLGGDSYEQYF. The CDR3 nucleotides read TGTGCCAGCAGCTTAGGGGGGGACAGCTACGAGCAGTACTTC. The gene calls are TRBV7-2 and TRBJ2-7, with D possibly being TRBD1 (7 bases). Trimming pared 1 base from V and 3 bases from J, leaving 10 bases between. The V gene's germline CDR1 is SGHTA and CDR2 FQGNSA. The CDR3 is made up of 14 amino acids.